The 15 T cell receptor beta chains below come from one sample, sequenced in a study of T cell responses to AZD1222 COVID-19 vaccine (dated by TCRdb to 2020 to 2023). What the time point label conveys for this sample: baseline before first vaccination. The library relied on the immunoSEQ multiplex PCR assay. As stored in TCRdb, this immuneACCESS dataset retains in-frame rearrangements with V and J assigned. A fraction of the clones does not appear; measured against another copy, unresolved V genes explain less than half of the discrepancy, and the remainder lacks a known reason. Within this sample are some 130,000 clones, with over 65% of them counted one time only. The top ten clonotypes cover 4.1% of the sample. Sample: peripheral blood, taken on day 0 of AZD1222 vaccination. The receptors were gathered from an adult in good health.

The DNA of the CDR3 is TGTGCCAGCAGTCCTGGCAATCAGCCCCAGCATTTT. This encodes CASSPGNQPQHF. The chain couples TRBV12-3 or TRBV12-4 to TRBJ1-5; D is unclear. The CDR3 consists of 12 residues. The ends were cut back, 5 bases at V and 2 bases at J, with 4 bases in the middle.

The rearrangement joins TRBV6-5 to TRBJ1-1; D not certain. Germline V CDR1 and CDR2: MNHEY, SVGAGI. V was pared by 6 bases and J by 4 bases, with 15 bases between. The CDR3 has 14 residues. The CDR3 sequence: CASSSPREVTEAFF. CDR3 coding DNA: TGTGCCAGCAGCTCCCCTAGGGAAGTCACTGAAGCTTTCTTT.

V and J are TRBV2 and TRBJ2-5; no definite D call. The germline CDR1 and CDR2 sequences are SNHLY and FYNNEI. The V end lost 8 bases, the J end lost 5 bases, and 12 bases lay between the germline ends. CDR3 length: 12 amino acids. CDR3 sequence: CASLGDGETQYF. The CDR3 region has the DNA TGTGCCAGCCTAGGAGACGGGGAGACCCAGTACTTC.

The chain combines TRBV7-8 with TRBJ2-7, with TRBD1 matching 9 bases. V trimming: 0 bases; J trimming: 4 bases; junction bases outside the gene matches: 4. CDR1 and CDR2 (germline): SGHVS, FQNEAQ. This CDR3 has 15 residues. The CDR3 is CASSLAGTGPYEQYF. CDR3 nucleotide sequence: TGTGCCAGCAGCTTAGCAGGGACAGGGCCTTACGAGCAGTACTTC.

This chain connects TRBV28 to TRBJ2-7; D is unclear. V was shortened by 7 bases and J by 3 bases, with 10 bases between the two germline ends. The germline V gene encodes CDR1 MDHEN and CDR2 SYDVKM. The CDR3 is made up of 12 amino acids. CDR3 protein: CASNTRVYEQYF. Written as DNA, the CDR3 is TGTGCCAGCAATACTCGAGTCTACGAGCAGTACTTC.

This clone is a singleton in its sample. V usage is TRBV10-3 and J usage is TRBJ2-3; TRBD2 aligns across 8 bases. The CDR3 runs to 13 residues. Germline V gives CDR1 ENHRY, CDR2 SYGVKD. After removal of 9 bases from V and 5 bases from J, the junction contained 7 bases not matched to a gene. The CDR3 loop reads CAIQGSGGDTQYF. The CDR3 DNA reads as TGTGCCATTCAGGGGAGCGGGGGAGATACGCAGTATTTT.

V gene TRBV7-6 combines with J gene TRBJ1-4, with 7 positions matching TRBD1. V lost 5 bases to trimming and J lost 5 bases; unmatched junction nucleotides: 11. The CDR3 is 16 amino acids. Germline V gives CDR1 SGHVS, CDR2 FNYEAQ. CDR3 amino acids: CASSPSRQGMNEKLFF. The CDR3 nucleotides are TGTGCCAGCAGCCCGAGCCGACAGGGAATGAATGAAAAACTGTTTTTT.

The J gene is TRBJ2-1, the V gene TRBV3-1 (or the pseudogene TRBV3-2); D is undetermined. The CDR3 runs 12 residues. V lost 6 bases to trimming and J lost 10 bases, with 13 bases between them. The V gene's germline CDR1 is LGHDT and CDR2 YNNKEL (reference sequence). This CDR3 reads CASSSYSREQFF. As DNA, the CDR3 is TGTGCCAGCAGTTCCTATAGCAGGGAGCAGTTCTTC.

The rearrangement uses TRBV6-5 and TRBJ1-2; tentatively, D is TRBD1 (6 bases). V was pared by 2 bases and J by 6 bases, with 7 bases between. CDR1 is MNHEY, CDR2 SVGAGI, per germline. This CDR3 is 12 amino acids long. In DNA form, the CDR3 reads TGTGCCAGCAGTTACACAGGGCATGGCTACACCTTC. Translating it yields CASSYTGHGYTF.

This chain uses TRBV28 with TRBJ1-4; D may be TRBD1 (5 bases). CDR1 is MDHEN and CDR2 is SYDVKM in the germline V gene. The CDR3 covers 15 residues. V gave up 7 bases and J gave up 5 bases, with 17 bases separating them. Here the CDR3 DNA reads TGTGCCAGCATTCTATCGGGACTAGGAAATGAAAAACTGTTTTTT. This encodes CASILSGLGNEKLFF.

The chain employs TRBV28 and TRBJ1-1; possibly TRBD1 for D (6 bases). V was pared by 10 bases and J by 2 bases, with 20 bases between. Germline assignment: CDR1 MDHEN and CDR2 SYDVKM. The CDR3 loop spans 15 amino acids. The CDR3 sequence is CATVLPGGANTEAFF. As DNA, the CDR3 is TGTGCCACAGTACTCCCCGGGGGGGCTAACACTGAAGCTTTCTTT.

This chain connects TRBV28 to TRBJ1-6, with TRBD1 matching over 8 bases. The J segment lost 9 bases and the V segment lost 0 bases, leaving 4 bases of the junction unmatched. Germline CDR1 MDHEN, CDR2 SYDVKM. This CDR3 contains 15 residues. The CDR3 DNA is TGTGCCAGCAGTTTATGGGCAGGGGGCGGTTCACCCCTCCACTTT. This codes for CASSLWAGGGSPLHF.

The rearrangement joins TRBV11-2 to TRBJ2-1; D remains ambiguous. The CDR3 totals 15 residues. V gave up 1 base and J gave up 0 bases, with 7 bases separating them. Germline CDR1 reads SGHAT; CDR2 reads FQNNGV. Here the CDR3 DNA reads TGTGCCAGCAGCTTAGGGGGTACCTCCTACAATGAGCAGTTCTTC. Its translation: CASSLGGTSYNEQFF.

The CDR3 spells CASMFRTADSNQPQHF. As DNA, the CDR3 is TGTGCCAGCATGTTCCGGACAGCTGATAGCAATCAGCCCCAGCATTTT. The chain links TRBV28 to TRBJ1-5; D may be TRBD1 (6 bases). The length of the CDR3 is 16 residues. CDR1 MDHEN and CDR2 SYDVKM come from the germline V gene. Trimming cost V 7 bases and J 0 bases, with 16 bases left between them.

This chain joins TRBV3-1 (or the pseudogene TRBV3-2) and TRBJ1-1; 10 bases match TRBD1. Germline V lookup: CDR1 LGHDT, CDR2 YNNKEL (reference sequence). The CDR3 is made up of 16 amino acids. V was clipped by 4 bases and J by 2 bases; unmatched bases: 7. Here the CDR3 DNA reads TGTGCCAGCAGCCCCCAGGACAGGGGGGTAAACACTGAAGCTTTCTTT. Translation gives CASSPQDRGVNTEAFF.